One and the same sample provided the 4 T cell receptor beta chains below, sequenced in a study of blood T cell repertoires in COVID-19. Method: immunoSEQ multiplex PCR; TCRdb's copy keeps in-frame clones and lacks some. The table shows roughly 150,000 clones, with roughly 90% occurring only once. Sequencing was done on a sample of peripheral blood. These receptors were obtained from a man aged 55 to 69 with active or convalescent COVID-19.

This chain connects TRBV9 to TRBJ2-5, with 8 bases that match TRBD2. V was clipped by 0 bases and J by 5 bases; unmatched bases: 6. This CDR3 has 15 residues. Germline V lookup: CDR1 SGDLS, CDR2 YYNGEE. CDR3 in DNA: TGTGCCAGCAGCGTAGCGGGAGGGAGTCGGGAGACCCAGTACTTC. This translates into CASSVAGGSRETQYF.

The chain uses TRBV7-9 and TRBJ1-2; tentative D call: TRBD1 (6 bases). Looked up from germline, CDR1 is SEHNR and CDR2 is FQNEAQ (reference sequence). The V and J ends lost 8 bases and 0 bases respectively, with 7 bases between them. The CDR3 loop spans 12 amino acids. Here the CDR3 reads CASAGANYGYTF. DNA of the CDR3: TGTGCCAGCGCAGGGGCTAACTATGGCTACACCTTC.

The chain joins TRBV10-3 to TRBJ1-2; D might be TRBD1 (6 bases). Looked up from germline, CDR1 is ENHRY and CDR2 is SYGVKD. This CDR3 contains 13 residues. Trimming left V 3 bases short and J 9 bases short, with 14 bases between. CDR3 in amino acids: CAISESQGLRYTF. The CDR3 DNA follows: TGTGCCATCAGTGAATCACAGGGCCTGCGCTACACCTTC.

The chain carries TRBV10-3 and TRBJ1-3; 7 bases align to TRBD1. The J segment lost 1 base and the V segment lost 1 base, leaving 10 bases of the junction unmatched. Per germline, CDR1 ENHRY and CDR2 SYGVKD. The CDR3 has 18 amino acids. The CDR3 DNA reads as TGTGCCATCAGTGAGTATAAGCCGGGACAGCGTTCTGGAAACACCATATATTTT. This gives the protein CAISEYKPGQRSGNTIYF.